The 2 T cell receptor beta chains given below trace back to one sample, sequenced in a study of blood T cells in healthy people across ages. With a J-beta primer mix and a sample-barcoded 5' primer, a second PCR ran about 7 to 11 cycles. TCRdb called the 5' RACE reads again in MiXCR, with one record for every CDR3 protein. The sample holds 1.5 million to 2 million distinct CDR3 sequences, around 42% seen once. What was sequenced was blood. These receptors all come from a human donor in good health.

V is TRBV9 and J is TRBJ2-7; the D gene is possibly TRBD1 (5 bases). This CDR3 contains 13 residues. CDR1 SGDLS and CDR2 YYNGEE come from the germline V gene. The V and J ends lost 7 bases and 4 bases respectively, with 15 bases between them. CDR3 DNA sequence: TGTGCCAGCGGACCCGAAGGGGTTTACGAGCAGTACTTC. This codes for CASGPEGVYEQYF.

The chain joins TRBV2 to TRBJ2-2, with 9 bases lining up with TRBD1. Germline lookup yields CDR1 SNHLY and CDR2 FYNNEI. The CDR3 length is 14 residues. Unmatched junction bases numbered 6, after V lost 6 bases and J lost 7 bases. As DNA, the CDR3 is TGTGCCAGCAGAGGGACAGGGAGCAACGGGGAGCTGTTTTTT. Translation gives CASRGTGSNGELFF.